The clone carrying this T cell receptor beta chain has a handful of counts. CDR3 size: 15 residues. With 5 bases clipped from V and 4 bases from J, the junction kept 7 bases outside the gene matches. The germline CDR1 and CDR2 sequences are SGHTA and FQGNSA. For the second PCR, which ran for roughly 7 to 11 cycles, a sample-barcoded 5' primer and a J-beta primer mix were used. Via MiXCR, TCRdb re-called the 5' RACE reads, giving one row per CDR3 protein. The sample comprises about 290,000 distinct CDR3 sequences, roughly 27% of which are singletons, and 29% rests with the top ten. The sample is drawn from a study of blood T cells in healthy people across ages.

This sequence was found in a woman aged 70 to 79 in good health. V and J are TRBV7-2 and TRBJ1-4, with TRBD1 identical over 7 bases. The sequencing input was blood. The CDR3 loop reads CASSRLRGFNEKLFF. The DNA of the CDR3 is TGTGCCAGCAGCCGACTCAGGGGGTTTAATGAAAAACTGTTTTTT. The whole variable domain, filled in from reference TRBV7-2 and TRBJ1-4, reads GAGVSQSPSNKVTEKGKDVELRCDPISGHTALYWYRQSLGQGLEFLIYFQGNSAPDKSGLPSDRFSAERTGGSVSTLTIQRTQQEDSAVYLCASSRLRGFNEKLFFGSGTQLSVL.